The sequence of this T cell receptor beta chain was determined in a study of draining lymph node invasion in breast cancer (dated by TCRdb to about 2020). Study-level background: Metastasis in lymph nodes was diagnosed using histology and cytokeratin immunohistochemistry and was confirmed with EpCAM/CD45 flow cytometry. In a separate targeted assay, sorted memory regulatory T cells and memory conventional CD4 T cells were compared across breast cancer tissues by bulk TCR-beta CDR3 sequencing. Each patient contributed matched non-invaded and tumor-invaded tumor-draining lymph nodes plus the primary tumor, profiled for both Treg and Tconv subsets. In the separate targeted TCR sequencing, lymph nodes from a handful of patients were covered, and primary tumors were sequenced for three of those patients.

The sample holds a few counts of this clonotype. This clone's antigen is unknown. No quality values exist for individual bases; no much larger clone is one base distant. V loses 6 bases of germline sequence and J loses 0 bases, and the interval between the two ends is 17 bases. Its CDR3 holds 16 amino acids, cysteine through phenylalanine. Only CDR3 DNA remains: 48 bases, in frame from the first base. In the germline V gene (reference sequence), CDR1 corresponds to MNHEY and CDR2 to SMNVEV. Libraries were built with bulk RNA-seq. Sequencing was carried out with an Illumina HiSeq 2500. The source study handled its data this way. For the separate targeted TCR-seq dataset, MiXCR version 2.1.5 with default parameters extracted and quantified CDR3 sequences from raw reads. The separate targeted TCR-seq dataset defined each TCR-beta clone by its combination of V gene, J gene and CDR3 sequence. In the separate targeted TCR-seq dataset, clones with fewer than three counts were first removed, after which only the 90% most strongly expressed clones per sample were kept. In the separate targeted TCR-seq dataset, Treg-Tconv overlap was calculated per tissue as the number of shared clones divided by the total number of Treg clones, multiplied by 100. TCRdb reprocessed the public reads (quality trimming at Q25 with fastp, clone calling with MiXCR) and kept in-frame beta chains. Rows matching on CDR3 protein sequence are summarized as one entry with the most common DNA and genes. In this record, the V and J calls reflect TCRdb's handling and not the investigators' own analysis. The sample yields 2,500 to 3,000 distinct CDR3 sequences; around 83% were counted once. The leading ten clones occupy over 8% of the sample.

CD4+ CD45RA- CD25- cells were sorted as memory conventional CD4 T cells. Whether a tumor-draining lymph node counted as invaded or non-invaded depended on the presence or absence of metastatic tumor cells. Before staining and sorting, a Miltenyi Pan T Cell isolation kit was used to pre-enrich the T cells. Immunohistochemistry for estrogen receptor, progesterone receptor, HER2 and Ki-67 was used to characterize primary tumors. Within a few hours after surgery, fresh surgical tissue was processed by cutting the tissue into small fragments. Tissue fragments were enzymatically digested with Liberase TL plus DNase for roughly 20 minutes and were then filtered through a 40-micrometer strainer. After DAPI live/dead staining, cells were sorted on a BD FACS Aria II, reaching roughly 98-99% purity. Sorted cells were lysed in TCL buffer, and RNA was purified with a Norgen Single Cell RNA purification kit including DNase treatment.

Results the study describes overall, beyond this receptor: TCRs shared between the Treg and Tconv subsets were viewed as suggestive of, but not proof of, a common clonal origin. Data could not resolve whether Treg conversion occurred in a given organ or whether converted Tregs recirculated between nodes and tumor. The tumor top-100 clone tracking analysis could be carried out in only a couple of patients. In the targeted TCR-seq data, Tregs appeared to be more clonally expanded than Tconvs in all tissues, and lower diversity was found for both subsets in tumor than in lymph nodes. Detection of some of the top 100 tumor clones in both invaded and non-invaded nodes suggests recirculation between tumor and draining nodes. In each tissue, about 13-25% of Treg TCRs were also present in Tconvs, a finding interpreted as suggesting peripheral induction of Tregs.

Sequences were obtained from sorted memory CD4+ effector T cells from a lymph node. Taken with the paper, the label for cell subset or site translates to: CD45RA-negative sorted CD4+ T cells (memory Tconv or effector/memory Treg). The chain is made from TRBV27 and TRBJ2-5; the D gene is possibly TRBD1, with 5 bases matching. The sequence came from a female donor with luminal breast cancer. The CDR3 loop reads CASSRMGLWDQETQYF. The DNA sequence reads TGTGCCAGCAGCCGAATGGGGCTCTGGGACCAAGAGACCCAGTACTTC.